This T cell receptor (beta chain) originates from a study of T cell responses to AZD1222 COVID-19 vaccine. Study-level information: Investigators merged groups given second doses at roughly 4 or roughly 12 weeks.

This clone appeared a few times. Its target is unknown. General observations from the study: Possibly, clonal diversity was underestimated; donors were largely white British and included more females. Among AZD1222 vaccinees, only five or six were seropositive at baseline.

V shed 2 bases and J shed 1 base, with 15 bases lying between them. CDR1 and CDR2 from the germline V gene are SNHLY and FYNNEI. CDR3 length equals 17 residues. This table comes from immunoSEQ multiplex PCR, and its TCRdb copy is limited to in-frame clones, with some not included. Of under 150,000 clones detected, around 93% appear once; the ten largest clones hold approximately 2.1%. This sequence was found in an adult in good health. The sequencing used peripheral blood, collected on day 0 of AZD1222 vaccination. This chain uses TRBV2 with TRBJ1-5; D gene ambiguous. The CDR3 loop is CASSEIPGLLSNQPQHF. DNA for the CDR3: TGTGCCAGCAGTGAAATCCCGGGTCTTTTGAGCAATCAGCCCCAGCATTTT.